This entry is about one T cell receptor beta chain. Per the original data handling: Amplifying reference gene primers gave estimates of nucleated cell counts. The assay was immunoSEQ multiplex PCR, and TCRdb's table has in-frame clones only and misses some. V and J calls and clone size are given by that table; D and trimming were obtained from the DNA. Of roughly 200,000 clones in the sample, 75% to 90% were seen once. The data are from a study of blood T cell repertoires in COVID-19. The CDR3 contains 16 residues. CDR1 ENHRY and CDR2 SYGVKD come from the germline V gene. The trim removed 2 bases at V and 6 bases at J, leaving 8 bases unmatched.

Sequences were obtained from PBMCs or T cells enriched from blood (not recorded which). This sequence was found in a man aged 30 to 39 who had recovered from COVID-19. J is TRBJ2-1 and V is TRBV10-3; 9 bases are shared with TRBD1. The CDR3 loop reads CAISESGDRVGNEQFF. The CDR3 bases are TGTGCCATCAGTGAGAGTGGGGACAGGGTGGGCAATGAGCAGTTCTTC.